Following are 15 T cell receptor beta chains from one sample sequenced in a study of PD-L1 blockade in urothelial cancer. The repertoire was sequenced with immunoSEQ multiplex PCR; TCRdb's copy has only in-frame clones and lacks some. The table records approximately 93,000 clones, roughly 85% of them present only once. The sample's time point: peripheral blood 6 weeks after treatment start. The sequences come from PBMCs, collected around atezolizumab (anti-PD-L1) treatment. The receptors come from an older man with urothelial cancer.

The V call is TRBV30, the J call TRBJ2-6, with D possibly TRBD1 on 6 matching bases. Per the germline V gene, CDR1 is GTSNPN and CDR2 is SVGIG (reference sequence). V was clipped by 6 bases and J by 4 bases, with 10 bases between them. The length of the CDR3 is 13 residues. The chain's CDR3 is CACNRAGANVLTF. The DNA of the CDR3 is TGTGCCTGTAACAGGGCGGGGGCCAACGTCCTGACTTTC.

The V gene is TRBV27, the J gene TRBJ2-4, with 10 bases that match TRBD1. The V segment lost 1 base and the J segment 7 bases; nucleotides outside the gene matches: 4. This CDR3 comprises 15 residues. The germline CDR1 and CDR2 sequences are MNHEY and SMNVEV (reference sequence). The CDR3 spells CASSLWGQGQNIQYF. The CDR3 DNA sequence: TGTGCCAGCAGTTTATGGGGACAGGGGCAGAACATTCAGTACTTC.

V usage is TRBV7-2 and J usage is TRBJ2-7; possible D gene TRBD2, 6 bases. Deletions cut 6 bases from V and 5 bases from J, with 17 bases between. This CDR3 comprises 14 residues. From germline, CDR1 is SGHTA and CDR2 FQGNSA. The CDR3 DNA follows: TGTGCCAGCAGGTTATCGGCGGGGATCCACGAGCAGTACTTC. It codes for CASRLSAGIHEQYF. Looking up the rest from reference TRBV7-2 and TRBJ2-7 gives the full variable domain: GAGVSQSPSNKVTEKGKDVELRCDPISGHTALYWYRQSLGQGLEFLIYFQGNSAPDKSGLPSDRFSAERTGGSVSTLTIQRTQQEDSAVYLCASRLSAGIHEQYFGPGTRLTVT.

The CDR3 region is CASSQRLIYEQYF. Here the CDR3 DNA reads TGCGCCAGCAGCCAACGACTAATCTACGAGCAGTACTTC. This chain connects TRBV4-1 to TRBJ2-7, with D perhaps TRBD2 (5 bases). The germline V gene encodes CDR1 MGHRA and CDR2 YSYEKL. The CDR3 contains 13 residues. The ends were cut back, 2 bases at V and 3 bases at J, with 8 bases in the middle.

The chain carries TRBV5-6 and TRBJ2-7; D is undetermined. The germline V and J ends were trimmed by 5 bases and 0 bases, with 3 bases remaining between them. Germline loops: CDR1 SGHDT, CDR2 YYEEEE. CDR3 size: 11 residues. DNA for the CDR3: TGTGCCAGCAGTAACTCCTACGAGCAGTACTTC. Translation: CASSNSYEQYF.

The sample holds one count of this clone. J is TRBJ2-7 and V is TRBV7-9; the D is unclear. This CDR3 comprises 13 residues. The germline V gene encodes CDR1 SEHNR and CDR2 FQNEAQ (reference sequence). V lost 5 bases, J lost 0 bases, and 8 bases lay in between. The CDR3 spells CASSRGSSYEQYF. The DNA of the CDR3 is TGTGCCAGCAGCCGCGGAAGCTCCTACGAGCAGTACTTC.

V gene TRBV7-9 combines with J gene TRBJ2-2, with D possibly TRBD1 on 6 matching bases. CDR3 length equals 15 residues. Germline CDR1 reads SEHNR; CDR2 reads FQNEAQ (reference sequence). V lost 5 bases, J lost 7 bases, and 17 bases lay in between. The CDR3 DNA sequence: TGTGCCAGCAGCCTTCCCAGGGGTCTCGGCGGGGAGCTGTTTTTT. Encoded protein: CASSLPRGLGGELFF.

The genes are TRBV19 and TRBJ1-2; 12 positions agree with TRBD1. Germline trimming cut 9 bases from V and 4 bases from J; bases unmatched to any gene: 9. The CDR3 totals 15 residues. From germline, CDR1 is LNHDA and CDR2 SQIVND (reference sequence). CDR3 loop: CASRTGTGGSYGYTF. Here the CDR3 DNA reads TGTGCCAGCAGGACCGGGACAGGGGGCTCCTATGGCTACACCTTC.

This clone was detected a few times. This sequence joins TRBV25-1 and TRBJ2-6, with a tentative D call TRBD2 (5 bases). There are 17 residues in the CDR3. V was pared by 2 bases and J by 0 bases, with 11 bases between. Germline V gene lookup returns CDR1 MGHDK and CDR2 SYGVNS. This CDR3 reads CASSEASLDSGANVLTF. Written as DNA, the CDR3 is TGTGCCAGCAGTGAAGCTAGCCTAGACTCTGGGGCCAACGTCCTGACTTTC.

This chain uses TRBV7-2 with TRBJ2-7; D not resolved. Trimming cost V 0 bases and J 3 bases, with 3 bases left between them. The CDR3 runs 12 residues. Looked up from germline, CDR1 is SGHTA and CDR2 is FQGNSA. The CDR3 reads CASSLAYYEQYF. CDR3 sequence (DNA): TGTGCCAGCAGCTTAGCCTACTACGAGCAGTACTTC.

This sequence joins TRBV5-6 and TRBJ1-5; D remains unclear. The V end was cut by 1 base, the J end by 6 bases, with 5 bases between. Germline CDR1 reads SGHDT; CDR2 reads YYEEEE. The CDR3 consists of 12 residues. The CDR3 loop reads CASSLYGQPQHF. For the CDR3, the DNA is TGTGCCAGCAGCTTGTACGGTCAGCCCCAGCATTTT. The whole variable domain, filled in from reference TRBV5-6 and TRBJ1-5, reads DAGVTQSPTHLIKTRGQQVTLRCSPKSGHDTVSWYQQALGQGPQFIFQYYEEEERQRGNFPDRFSGHQFPNYSSELNVNALLLGDSALYLCASSLYGQPQHFGDGTRLSIL.

This clone occurred a few times. The identical CDR3 is also encoded by other nucleotide sequences in the sample. The CDR3 DNA is TGTGCCAGCAGCCTGACAGGGGGCCCCCAAGAGACCCAGTACTTC. This translates into CASSLTGGPQETQYF. V and J are TRBV5-4 and TRBJ2-5, with TRBD1 matching over 10 bases. The CDR3 loop spans 15 amino acids. Germline CDR1 and CDR2: SGHNT and YYREEE (reference sequence). V gave up 4 bases and J gave up 1 base; unmatched junction bases: 4.

The chain recombines TRBV11-3 with TRBJ2-7; 7 bases are a match to TRBD1. The CDR3 loop spans 16 amino acids. The V and J ends lost 2 bases and 2 bases, in that order; junction bases with no gene match: 9. CDR1 SGHNT and CDR2 YENEEA come from the germline V gene. CDR3 sequence reads: CASSLHPGQSPYEQYF. The CDR3 nucleotides read TGTGCCAGCAGCTTACACCCGGGACAGTCCCCCTACGAGCAGTACTTC.

V is TRBV5-1 and J is TRBJ2-1, with 7 bases matching TRBD2. The ends lost 4 bases at V and 8 bases at J; junction bases unmatched: 12. The CDR3 extends over 15 amino acids. The germline V gene has CDR1 SGHRS and CDR2 YFSETQ. In DNA, the CDR3 is TGCGCCAGCAGCACGGGGGACCGCAGCGGGGATGAGCAGTTCTTC. This sequence encodes CASSTGDRSGDEQFF. The full variable domain, completed using reference TRBV5-1 and TRBJ2-1, is KAGVTQTPRYLIKTRGQQVTLSCSPISGHRSVSWYQQTPGQGLQFLFEYFSETQRNKGNFPGRFSGRQFSNSRSEMNVSTLELGDSALYLCASSTGDRSGDEQFFGPGTRLTVL.

The chain is built from TRBV9 and TRBJ2-1; TRBD2 aligns across 8 bases. With V trimmed by 3 bases and J by 0 bases, 5 bases remained unmatched. The germline V gene has CDR1 SGDLS and CDR2 YYNGEE. The CDR3 is 16 amino acids. As DNA, the CDR3 is TGTGCCAGCAGCGGGTACAGCGGGAGCTCCTACAATGAGCAGTTCTTC. The encoded protein is CASSGYSGSSYNEQFF.